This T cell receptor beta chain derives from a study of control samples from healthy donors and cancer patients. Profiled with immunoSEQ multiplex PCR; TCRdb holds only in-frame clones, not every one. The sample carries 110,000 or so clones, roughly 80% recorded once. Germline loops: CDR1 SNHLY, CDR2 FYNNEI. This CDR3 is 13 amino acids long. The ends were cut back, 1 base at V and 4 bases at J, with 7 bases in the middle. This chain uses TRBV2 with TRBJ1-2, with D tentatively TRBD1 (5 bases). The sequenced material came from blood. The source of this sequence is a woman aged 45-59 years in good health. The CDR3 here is CASSEGGGYGYTF. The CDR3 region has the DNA TGTGCCAGCAGTGAAGGGGGGGGCTATGGCTACACCTTC.